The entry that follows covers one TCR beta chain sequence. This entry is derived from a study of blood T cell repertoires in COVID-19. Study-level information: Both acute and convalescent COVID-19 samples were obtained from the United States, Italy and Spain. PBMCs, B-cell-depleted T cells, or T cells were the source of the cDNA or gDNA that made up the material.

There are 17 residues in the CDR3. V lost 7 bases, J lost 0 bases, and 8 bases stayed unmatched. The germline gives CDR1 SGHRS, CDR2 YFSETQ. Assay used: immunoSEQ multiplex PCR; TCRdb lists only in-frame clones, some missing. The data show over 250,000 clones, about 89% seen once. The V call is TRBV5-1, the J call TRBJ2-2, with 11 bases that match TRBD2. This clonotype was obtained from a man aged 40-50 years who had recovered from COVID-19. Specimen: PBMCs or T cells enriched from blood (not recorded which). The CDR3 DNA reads TGCGCCAGCCGATCTGGGACTAGCGGAGCGAACACCGGGGAGCTGTTTTTT. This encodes CASRSGTSGANTGELFF.